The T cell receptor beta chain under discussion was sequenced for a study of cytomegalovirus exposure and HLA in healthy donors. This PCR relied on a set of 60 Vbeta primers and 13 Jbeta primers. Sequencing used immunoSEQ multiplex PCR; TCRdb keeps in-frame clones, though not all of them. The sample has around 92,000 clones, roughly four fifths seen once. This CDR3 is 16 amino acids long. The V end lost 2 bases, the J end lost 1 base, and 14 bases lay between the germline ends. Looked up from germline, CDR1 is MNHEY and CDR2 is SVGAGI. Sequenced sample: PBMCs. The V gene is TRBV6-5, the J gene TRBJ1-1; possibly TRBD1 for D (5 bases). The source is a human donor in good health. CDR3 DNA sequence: TGTGCCAGCAGTTACCTGAGCGTCCAGGGGAACACTGAAGCTTTCTTT. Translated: CASSYLSVQGNTEAFF.